Sequencing of this TCR beta chain was carried out in a study of blood T cell repertoires in COVID-19. Study-wide context: Acute and convalescent COVID-19 specimens originated in the United States, Italy and Spain. From T cells, B-cell-depleted T cells, or PBMCs came the material, which was cDNA or gDNA.

In the original analysis: Estimation of nucleated cell counts was performed using reference gene primer amplification. Generated by immunoSEQ multiplex PCR, the TCRdb table keeps only in-frame clones and is missing some. The V and J calls and clone size come from that table; D and trimming were worked out from the DNA. There are roughly 110,000 clones in the sample; about 93% occur only once, and roughly 1.2% lies in the top ten. Sample: peripheral blood. The receptor was derived from a woman aged 25 to 39 with acute or convalescent COVID-19.

Here the CDR3 DNA reads TGTGCCAGCTCCCCTAACACCGGGGAGCTGTTTTTT. It translates to CASSPNTGELFF. The chain uses TRBV18 and TRBJ2-2; D unclear. The CDR3 sequence is 12 residues long. In germline, CDR1 is KGHSH, CDR2 LQKENI. Trimming took off 6 bases at V and 2 bases at J, with 4 bases between the two ends.